Listed below are T cell receptor beta chains from one sample, sequenced in a study of T cells in narcolepsy. The repertoire was sequenced with immunoSEQ multiplex PCR; TCRdb's copy has only in-frame clones and lacks some. The data contain roughly 20,000 clones, less than 90% of them singletons. Sequencing used memory (CD45RA-) CD4+ T cells from blood. The receptors originated from a human donor in good health. Both conserved end residues are part of each CDR3. A D gene is named only where the DNA matches it firmly. Clone size is shown for a subset of rows, as once, few, many or a class of expanded clone.

v_gene	abundance	j_gene	d_gene	CDR3nt	CDR3aa
TRBV11-1	-	TRBJ2-1	-	TGTGCCAGCACCTCAGGCACCTACAATGAGCAGTTCTTC	CASTSGTYNEQFF
TRBV10-3	-	TRBJ2-5	-	TGTGCCATCACCACGGACAAGCAAGAGACCCAGTACTTC	CAITTDKQETQYF
TRBV10-3	-	TRBJ1-5	-	TGTGCCATCAGTCTATCAGGGGAGGATCAGCCCCAGCATTTT	CAISLSGEDQPQHF
TRBV5-6	-	TRBJ2-3	-	TGTGCCAGCTTGACGGAGGGGCTCACAGATACGCAGTATTTT	CASLTEGLTDTQYF
TRBV2	-	TRBJ1-1	TRBD1	TGTGCCAGCAGGGCTGACAGGGTTACTGAAGCTTTCTTT	CASRADRVTEAFF
TRBV5-1	-	TRBJ2-5	-	TGCGCCAGCAGCTTATGGGGGCCAGGGGAGACCCAGTACTTC	CASSLWGPGETQYF
TRBV5-4	-	TRBJ2-2	TRBD2	TGTGCCAGCAGCCCAGAAGCGGGGGTCAACACCGGGGAGCTGTTTTTT	CASSPEAGVNTGELFF
TRBV7-2	-	TRBJ2-7	TRBD1	TGTGCCAGCAGCTCTGGGACAGGCCATGAAGAGCAGTACTTC	CASSSGTGHEEQYF
TRBV29-1	-	TRBJ2-5	TRBD1	TGCAGCGTAAGAACGGGGACAGCCCAACAAGAGACCCAGTACTTC	CSVRTGTAQQETQYF
TRBV12-5	once	TRBJ2-2	TRBD2	TGTGCTAGTGGGGTGGTCTTCACAGGGGAAGGACTAGCGGGAGTGCCCCCGAACACCGGGGAGCTGTTTTTT	CASGVVFTGEGLAGVPPNTGELFF
TRBV11-2	-	TRBJ2-1	-	TGTGCCAGCAGCTTAGGGTTCTTTGGGCAGTTCTTC	CASSLGFFGQFF
TRBV10-3	few	TRBJ1-2	-	TGTGCCATCAGAGGCGGCTATGGCTACACCTTC	CAIRGGYGYTF
TRBV28	-	TRBJ1-5	-	TGTGCCAGCAGGGCGACACCGGCTAGCAATCAGCCCCAGCATTTT	CASRATPASNQPQHF
TRBV21-1	-	TRBJ2-7	-	TGTGCCAGCAGCGAGGCGTGGGCCTACGAGCAGTACTTC	CASSEAWAYEQYF
TRBV4-2	-	TRBJ2-3	-	TGTGCCAGCAGCCAAGAGTCACCGCCACGCACAGATACGCAGTATTTT	CASSQESPPRTDTQYF
TRBV2	-	TRBJ2-5	-	TGTGCCAGCAGTTTGCGGCGGGGTGAGAGACCCCAAGAGACCCAGTACTTC	CASSLRRGERPQETQYF
TRBV5-4	-	TRBJ1-1	-	TGTGCCAGCAGCCAGGGACACGTTAACATGAACACTGAAGCTTTCTTT	CASSQGHVNMNTEAFF
TRBV7-3	-	TRBJ2-1	-	TGTGCCAGCAGCCGACAGGGCGGGGATGAGCAGTTCTTC	CASSRQGGDEQFF